Shown below are 19 T cell receptor beta chains from a single sample sequenced in a study of long-term antiretroviral therapy in people with HIV. The immunoSEQ assay was v3.0, run at survey level. Using immunoSEQ multiplex PCR, the repertoire was profiled, and TCRdb retains in-frame clones only, with some absent. The sample includes almost 30,000 clones, just under 90% of them seen just once. The input for sequencing was unsorted PBMCs, taken 3.2 years before starting antiretroviral therapy. The origin of the receptors is a man aged 50 or older with HIV.

A few counts support this clone. The chain carries TRBV7-2 and TRBJ1-1, with no clear D. CDR3 length: 13 residues. Germline lookup yields CDR1 SGHTA and CDR2 FQGNSA. The germline V and J ends were trimmed by 2 bases and 1 base, with 5 bases remaining between them. The CDR3 reads CASSLQANTEAFF. CDR3 sequence (DNA): TGTGCCAGCAGCTTACAAGCGAACACTGAAGCTTTCTTT.

The V gene is TRBV6-1, the J gene TRBJ1-5; D not certain. V lost 5 bases and J 0 bases, leaving 8 bases between the germline ends. From germline, CDR1 is MNHNS and CDR2 SASEGT. The CDR3 spans 14 residues. The CDR3 is CASSRDFSNQPQHF. The CDR3 coding sequence is TGTGCCAGCAGTCGCGACTTTAGCAATCAGCCCCAGCATTTT.

V and J are TRBV5-8 and TRBJ1-2; TRBD1 matches 7 bases. V lost 1 base and J lost 6; bases outside the gene matches: 18. The CDR3 is 18 amino acids. Germline V gives CDR1 SGHTS, CDR2 YDEGEE. DNA for the CDR3: TGTGCCAGCAGCTTGTTTAATCAGGGGGAATCCTGGTTGCATGGCTACACCTTC. Translated, it gives CASSLFNQGESWLHGYTF.

This chain joins TRBV4-3 and TRBJ2-7; the D gene is possibly TRBD2 (5 bases). The CDR3 has 14 amino acids. Germline assignment: CDR1 LGHNA and CDR2 YSLEER. V dropped 3 bases and J dropped 0 bases, with 9 bases sitting between them. In DNA form, the CDR3 reads TGCGCCAGCAGCCACGGGGTCAGCTCCTACGAGCAGTACTTC. As protein: CASSHGVSSYEQYF.

This sequence joins TRBV19 and TRBJ2-5, with D perhaps matching TRBD1 (6 bases). Germline V gives CDR1 LNHDA, CDR2 SQIVND (reference sequence). V dropped 7 bases and J dropped 5 bases, with 14 bases sitting between them. This CDR3 is 13 amino acids long. The CDR3: CASNIRGVETQYF. CDR3 DNA: TGTGCCAGTAACATCAGGGGCGTGGAGACCCAGTACTTC.

The genes are TRBV4-1 and TRBJ1-1, with TRBD1 as a possible D gene (6 bases). The CDR3 totals 15 residues. The ends were cut back, 2 bases at V and 1 base at J, with 11 bases in the middle. From germline, CDR1 is MGHRA and CDR2 YSYEKL. Written as DNA, the CDR3 is TGCGCCAGCAGCCAAAGGGGGGCGCGGAACACTGAAGCTTTCTTT. It codes for CASSQRGARNTEAFF.

The chain combines TRBV19 with TRBJ1-2; no definite D call. CDR1 LNHDA and CDR2 SQIVND come from the germline V gene (reference sequence). The CDR3 loop spans 14 amino acids. The V gene lost 3 bases and the J gene lost 3 bases, with 11 bases spanning the gap. The CDR3 sequence: CASSMSREYYGYTF. The CDR3, as DNA: TGTGCCAGTAGTATGTCCCGGGAGTACTATGGCTACACCTTC. Combining the CDR3 with reference TRBV19 and TRBJ1-2 gives the whole variable domain DGGITQSPKYLFRKEGQNVTLSCEQNLNHDAMYWYRQDPGQGLRLIYYSQIVNDFQKGDIAEGYSVSREKKESFPLTVTSAQKNPTAFYLCASSMSREYYGYTFGSGTRLTVV.

In this sample, this clone turned up once. Written as DNA, the CDR3 is TGTGCCACCAGCAGATGGAACACTGAAGCTTTCTTT. Translated, it gives CATSRWNTEAFF. The chain has TRBV15 and TRBJ1-1; D remains unclear. V was pared by 2 bases and J by 1 base, with 2 bases between. The CDR3 length is 12 residues. Germline V gene lookup returns CDR1 LNHNV and CDR2 YYDKDF (reference sequence).

The chain carries TRBV18 and TRBJ2-1; D is unclear. Trimming left V 3 bases short and J 0 bases short, with 12 bases between. CDR1 is KGHSH and CDR2 is LQKENI in the germline V gene. This CDR3 is built from 16 residues. CDR3 nucleotides: TGTGCCAGCTCACCGACTTCCTCGGGCTCCTACAATGAGCAGTTCTTC. Residues: CASSPTSSGSYNEQFF.

The chain combines TRBV7-9 with TRBJ1-1; 8 bases are a match to TRBD1. Germline assignment: CDR1 SEHNR and CDR2 FQNEAQ (reference sequence). V gave up 3 bases and J gave up 3 bases; unmatched junction bases: 3. The CDR3 loop spans 14 amino acids. In DNA, the CDR3 is TGTGCCAGCAGCTTTCAGGGGGCCCACACTGAAGCTTTCTTT. It specifies CASSFQGAHTEAFF.

The gene calls are TRBV5-1 and TRBJ2-3; weak D call: TRBD2 (6 bases). Trimming cost V 2 bases and J 6 bases, with 13 bases left between them. This CDR3 is 14 amino acids long. Germline CDR1 is SGHRS and CDR2 is YFSETQ. CDR3 nucleotides: TGCGCCAGCAGCTTAGGGCTAGCGTTGGATACGCAGTATTTT. Protein sequence: CASSLGLALDTQYF.

V gene TRBV28 combines with J gene TRBJ1-5; D unclear. The CDR3 has 14 residues. Germline CDR1 MDHEN, CDR2 SYDVKM. Trimming cost V 2 bases and J 9 bases, with 14 bases left between them. CDR3 in amino acids: CASSLRVARGPQHF. The CDR3 DNA reads as TGTGCCAGCAGTTTACGGGTCGCCCGGGGGCCCCAGCATTTT.

V usage is TRBV2 and J usage is TRBJ2-2, with D uncertain. The CDR3 contains 13 residues. The germline V gene has CDR1 SNHLY and CDR2 FYNNEI. V gave up 7 bases and J gave up 7 bases, with 13 bases separating them. The CDR3 nucleotides read TGTGCCAGCAATAGTGATTATGTCGGGGAGCTGTTTTTT. It is translated as CASNSDYVGELFF.

The chain combines TRBV11-2 with TRBJ1-2; tentatively, D is TRBD1 (5 bases). Germline assignment: CDR1 SGHAT and CDR2 FQNNGV. CDR3 length: 14 amino acids. Trimming left V 3 bases short and J 2 bases short, with 10 bases between. The CDR3, as DNA: TGTGCCAGCAGCTTGGGACCAGGGAACTATGGCTACACCTTC. Translated, it gives CASSLGPGNYGYTF.

V usage is TRBV5-4 and J usage is TRBJ2-2; 9 bases are shared with TRBD1. This CDR3 has 15 residues. V dropped 5 bases and J dropped 1; count of bases not matched to a gene: 3. CDR1 is SGHNT, CDR2 YYREEE, per germline (reference sequence). The CDR3 bases are TGTGCCAGCAGACAGGGACAGGGGAACACCGGGGAGCTGTTTTTT. Protein: CASRQGQGNTGELFF.

By share, this clone ranks as medium-sized (0.01 to 0.1%). This sequence joins TRBV29-1 and TRBJ2-5; D not resolved. The CDR3 covers 15 residues. Trimming pared 1 base from V and 5 bases from J, leaving 17 bases between. Germline V gene sequence: CDR1 SQVTM, CDR2 ANQGSEA. This CDR3 is CSVEVSRVVEETQYF. The CDR3 region has the DNA TGCAGCGTTGAAGTGTCTAGGGTGGTGGAGGAGACCCAGTACTTC.

This clone was found once. The genes are TRBV30 and TRBJ2-7; D possibly corresponds to TRBD2 (5 bases). Germline V CDR1 and CDR2: GTSNPN, SVGIG (reference sequence). V dropped 0 bases and J dropped 3 bases, with 15 bases sitting between them. The CDR3 loop spans 15 amino acids. DNA of the CDR3: TGTGCCTGGAGTGTACCGTCGGGGTTATTCTACGAGCAGTACTTC. This codes for CAWSVPSGLFYEQYF. Complete variable domain (other parts from reference TRBV30 and TRBJ2-7): SQTIHQWPATLVQPVGSPLSLECTVEGTSNPNLYWYRQAAGRGLQLLFYSVGIGQISSEVPQNLSASRPQDRQFILSSKKLLLSDSGFYLCAWSVPSGLFYEQYFGPGTRLTVT.

This clone was recorded only once. The gene calls are TRBV7-9 and TRBJ2-7; TRBD2 might be the D (6 bases). The V gene's germline CDR1 is SEHNR and CDR2 FQNEAQ (reference sequence). There are 14 residues in the CDR3. V was pared by 3 bases and J by 4 bases, with 13 bases between. CDR3 DNA: TGTGCCAGCAGCTTGCGGGACCTTTCTTACGAGCAGTACTTC. It specifies CASSLRDLSYEQYF.

The rearrangement joins TRBV5-5 to TRBJ1-6, with D tentatively TRBD1 (6 bases). V was pared by 4 bases and J by 0 bases, with 11 bases between. CDR1 is SGHKS, CDR2 YYEKEE, per germline (reference sequence). The CDR3 contains 16 residues. CDR3 protein: CASSDTGSSYNSPLHF. For the CDR3, the DNA is TGTGCCAGCAGCGATACAGGGAGCTCCTATAATTCACCCCTCCACTTT.